The 13 T cell receptor beta chains given below trace back to one sample, sequenced in a study of molecular identifiers for immune sequencing clone quantification. TCRdb itself ran the PCR reads through MiXCR, one entry per CDR3 protein. The sample lists some 100,000 distinct CDR3 sequences, around 19% occurring once. The sample was naive CD8+ T cells from blood, with Jurkat cell RNA spiked in. Subset in this sample: FACS-sorted CD8+CD4-CCR7+CD45RA+ naive T cells. These receptors all stem from a human donor in good health. Some libraries in this study had Jurkat cell RNA spiked in.

Remarks on this clonotype: Just one base apart from a much larger clone, this may be a read error. The chain uses TRBV19 and TRBJ2-1, with D perhaps TRBD1 (5 bases). Trimming removed 4 bases from V and 10 bases from J, with 11 bases in between. CDR1 and CDR2 from the germline V gene are LNHDA and SQIVND (reference sequence). The CDR3 runs 12 residues. The CDR3, as DNA: TGTGCCAGTAGTACAGGGCCAGGGGAGCAGTTCTTC. It encodes CASSTGPGEQFF.

This clonotype was seen only a few times. This rearrangement joins TRBV20-1 to TRBJ2-2, with 9 bases that match TRBD1. V dropped 3 bases and J dropped 5; count of bases not matched to a gene: 10. The CDR3 consists of 16 residues. The germline CDR1 and CDR2 sequences are DFQATT and SNEGSKA (reference sequence). In nucleotides, the CDR3 is TGCAGTGCTAGTCGCCGGGACAGGGTATTTACCGGGGAGCTGTTTTTT. Amino acid sequence: CSASRRDRVFTGELFF.

This clonotype is a singleton in its sample. This chain joins TRBV7-2 and TRBJ2-7, with D unresolved. Germline lookup yields CDR1 SGHTA and CDR2 FQGNSA. The CDR3 has 12 residues. Trimming took off 2 bases at V and 4 bases at J, with 6 bases between the two ends. The CDR3 loop is CASSLPMYEQYF. The CDR3 nucleotides read TGTGCCAGCAGCTTACCGATGTACGAGCAGTACTTC. The full variable domain, with the rest looked up from reference TRBV7-2 and TRBJ2-7, is GAGVSQSPSNKVTEKGKDVELRCDPISGHTALYWYRQSLGQGLEFLIYFQGNSAPDKSGLPSDRFSAERTGGSVSTLTIQRTQQEDSAVYLCASSLPMYEQYFGPGTRLTVT.

This clonotype has at least ten counts. The chain couples TRBV2 to TRBJ2-5, with TRBD2 identical over 9 bases. The germline V gene has CDR1 SNHLY and CDR2 FYNNEI. CDR3 length equals 16 residues. Trimming cost V 1 base and J 5 bases; bases outside gene matches: 8. CDR3: CASSEVLRGGWETQYF. The DNA for the CDR3 is TGTGCCAGCAGTGAAGTATTGCGGGGGGGCTGGGAGACCCAGTACTTC.

Worth noting for this clonotype: This could be a read error, since a much larger clone is one nucleotide away. This chain uses TRBV2 with TRBJ1-1; D is undetermined. This CDR3 comprises 12 residues. Germline values: CDR1 SNHLY, CDR2 FYNNEI. V dropped 6 bases and J dropped 3 bases, with 8 bases sitting between them. This CDR3 reads CASRSRHTEAFF. CDR3 DNA: TGTGCCAGCAGATCAAGGCACACTGAAGCTTTCTTT.

This clonotype was seen ten or more times. V gene TRBV10-3 combines with J gene TRBJ2-7; tentatively, D is TRBD1 (6 bases). In germline, CDR1 is ENHRY, CDR2 SYGVKD. The V gene lost 9 bases and the J gene lost 0 bases, with 12 bases spanning the gap. CDR3 length: 13 residues. CDR3 DNA sequence: TGTGCCATTAAAGAGGACAGCTCCTACGAGCAGTACTTC. Protein product: CAIKEDSSYEQYF.

This clonotype was seen at least ten times. This chain links TRBV5-6 with TRBJ2-7; weak D call: TRBD1 (6 bases). The CDR3 sequence is 16 residues long. The germline V gene has CDR1 SGHDT and CDR2 YYEEEE. V lost 4 bases to trimming and J lost 2 bases, with 19 bases between them. The CDR3 nucleotides are TGTGCCAGCAGCGGAGATCCCGGGACACTGCCCTACGAGCAGTACTTC. It codes for CASSGDPGTLPYEQYF.

This clonotype was observed many times. The chain joins TRBV4-2 to TRBJ1-1; D remains ambiguous. Between the trimmed V and J ends, which lost 1 base and 5 bases, there was a span of 11 bases. The CDR3 consists of 14 residues. Germline lookup yields CDR1 LGHNA and CDR2 YNFKEQ. CDR3 in amino acids: CASSQVPVPTEAFF. CDR3 bases: TGTGCCAGCAGCCAAGTCCCAGTACCGACTGAAGCTTTCTTT.

This clonotype was found many times. This chain links TRBV19 with TRBJ2-7; 8 nucleotides line up with TRBD1. Germline CDR1 is LNHDA and CDR2 is SQIVND (reference sequence). Losses at the gene ends were 1 base for V and 5 bases for J; bases not matched to a gene: 4. This CDR3 has 14 residues. The DNA of the CDR3 is TGTGCCAGTAGTATAGGACAGGGGATCAACGAGCAGTACTTC. Amino acids: CASSIGQGINEQYF.

This clonotype was recorded many times. V gene TRBV4-1 combines with J gene TRBJ1-1; D is perhaps TRBD1 (5 bases). The germline CDR1 and CDR2 sequences are MGHRA and YSYEKL. There are 15 residues in the CDR3. Between the trimmed V and J ends, which lost 7 bases and 0 bases, there was a span of 15 bases. The CDR3 is CASTGGTVMNTEAFF. The CDR3, as DNA: TGCGCCAGCACTGGGGGAACAGTTATGAACACTGAAGCTTTCTTT.

This clonotype was observed at least ten times. This sequence joins TRBV2 and TRBJ1-5, with a possible D match to TRBD1 (6 bases). V gave up 5 bases and J gave up 3 bases, with 11 bases separating them. The CDR3 loop spans 14 amino acids. Germline loops: CDR1 SNHLY, CDR2 FYNNEI. This CDR3 reads CASSPTGHNQPQHF. The CDR3 nucleotides are TGTGCCAGCAGTCCTACAGGGCACAATCAGCCCCAGCATTTT.

The sample holds many counts of this clonotype. V and J are TRBV4-1 and TRBJ1-1, with 7 bases fitting TRBD1. This CDR3 contains 15 residues. Germline V lookup: CDR1 MGHRA, CDR2 YSYEKL. The junction had 2 bases not matched to a gene; V was cut back by 0 bases and J by 1 base. CDR3 residues: CASSQEGQPNTEAFF. The CDR3 DNA reads as TGCGCCAGCAGCCAAGAGGGACAGCCGAACACTGAAGCTTTCTTT.

The sample holds many counts of this clonotype. This rearrangement joins TRBV7-9 to TRBJ2-7; 7 bases line up with TRBD2. The germline CDR1 and CDR2 sequences are SEHNR and FQNEAQ (reference sequence). This CDR3 is 14 amino acids long. Germline trimming cut 5 bases from V and 3 bases from J; bases unmatched to any gene: 7. CDR3 DNA sequence: TGTGCCAGCAGCCCCAGCGGGGACTTCTACGAGCAGTACTTC. Residues: CASSPSGDFYEQYF. The full variable domain, rest sourced from reference TRBV7-9 and TRBJ2-7, is DTGVSQNPRHKITKRGQNVTFRCDPISEHNRLYWYRQTLGQGPEFLTYFQNEAQLEKSRLLSDRFSAERPKGSFSTLEIQRTEQGDSAMYLCASSPSGDFYEQYFGPGTRLTVT.